These T cell receptor beta chains were read from a single sample in a study of blood T cell repertoires in COVID-19. The method was immunoSEQ multiplex PCR; TCRdb's version includes in-frame clones alone and lacks a portion of them. The sample shows around 25,000 clones, around 90% of them seen only once. Input material: peripheral blood. These receptors all come from a woman between 70 and 85 years old with active COVID-19. Both conserved end residues are part of each CDR3. Each record gives: clone size, V gene, D gene, J gene, CDR3 length, CDR3 protein, CDR3 DNA. D genes are given only for firm matches. Clone size is stated in some rows and not others, as once, few, many or a class when expanded.

abundance: -
v_gene: TRBV4-3
d_gene: TRBD2
j_gene: TRBJ2-1
len: 19
CDR3aa: CASSQEALAGGRSYNEQFF
CDR3nt: TGCGCCAGCAGCCAAGAAGCACTAGCGGGGGGTCGCTCCTACAATGAGCAGTTCTTC

abundance: -
v_gene: TRBV15
d_gene: TRBD2
j_gene: TRBJ2-1
len: 15
CDR3aa: CATSRGGSGADEQFF
CDR3nt: TGTGCCACCAGCAGAGGCGGAAGCGGGGCCGATGAGCAGTTCTTC

abundance: -
v_gene: TRBV7-9
d_gene: TRBD1
j_gene: TRBJ1-4
len: 15
CDR3aa: CASSGTGGGVEKLFF
CDR3nt: TGTGCCAGCAGCGGCACAGGGGGCGGCGTTGAAAAACTGTTTTTT

abundance: -
v_gene: TRBV28
d_gene: -
j_gene: TRBJ2-7
len: 15
CDR3aa: CASSFGWGDRYEQYF
CDR3nt: TGTGCCAGCAGTTTTGGGTGGGGGGACCGGTACGAGCAGTACTTC

abundance: -
v_gene: TRBV7-8
d_gene: -
j_gene: TRBJ1-2
len: 15
CDR3aa: CASSLGSAGNYGYTF
CDR3nt: TGTGCCAGCAGCTTAGGTAGTGCTGGTAACTATGGCTACACCTTC

abundance: -
v_gene: TRBV7-2
d_gene: -
j_gene: TRBJ1-1
len: 15
CDR3aa: CASSLNGDTNTEAFF
CDR3nt: TGTGCCAGCAGCTTGAATGGGGACACCAACACTGAAGCTTTCTTT

abundance: -
v_gene: TRBV11-3
d_gene: -
j_gene: TRBJ2-5
len: 13
CDR3aa: CASSLRFQETQYF
CDR3nt: TGTGCCAGCAGCTTGAGGTTCCAAGAGACCCAGTACTTC

abundance: -
v_gene: TRBV15
d_gene: -
j_gene: TRBJ1-2
len: 15
CDR3aa: CATSRDGPGVGGYTF
CDR3nt: TGTGCCACCAGCAGAGATGGGCCGGGAGTGGGTGGCTACACCTTC

abundance: -
v_gene: TRBV15
d_gene: TRBD1
j_gene: TRBJ1-2
len: 16
CDR3aa: CATSRVGYDRGHGYTF
CDR3nt: TGTGCCACCAGCAGGGTGGGCTACGACAGGGGACACGGCTACACCTTC

abundance: -
v_gene: TRBV7-9
d_gene: -
j_gene: TRBJ2-7
len: 14
CDR3aa: CASSLAGREREQYF
CDR3nt: TGTGCCAGCAGCTTAGCGGGACGGGAGAGGGAGCAGTACTTC

abundance: -
v_gene: TRBV30
d_gene: -
j_gene: TRBJ1-2
len: 13
CDR3aa: CAWSSGHILGYTF
CDR3nt: TGTGCCTGGAGTTCTGGACATATTCTTGGCTACACCTTC

abundance: medium-sized
v_gene: TRBV4-3
d_gene: TRBD1
j_gene: TRBJ1-1
len: 15
CDR3aa: CASSQFRTGVTEAFF
CDR3nt: TGCGCCAGCAGCCAATTCCGGACAGGGGTGACTGAAGCTTTCTTT

abundance: -
v_gene: TRBV19
d_gene: -
j_gene: TRBJ1-4
len: 14
CDR3aa: CASSIQGTNEKLFF
CDR3nt: TGTGCCAGTAGTATCCAGGGAACTAATGAAAAACTGTTTTTT

abundance: -
v_gene: TRBV2
d_gene: TRBD1
j_gene: TRBJ2-7
len: 17
CDR3aa: CASSGERDRALVYEQYF
CDR3nt: TGTGCCAGCAGCGGTGAAAGGGACAGGGCGTTGGTTTACGAGCAGTACTTC

abundance: -
v_gene: TRBV9
d_gene: -
j_gene: TRBJ2-7
len: 16
CDR3aa: CASSPGLQGDDYGQYF
CDR3nt: TGTGCCAGCAGCCCGGGACTCCAGGGGGACGACTACGGGCAGTACTTC

abundance: -
v_gene: TRBV19
d_gene: -
j_gene: TRBJ1-2
len: 15
CDR3aa: CASSIRGLAEDGYTF
CDR3nt: TGTGCCAGTAGTATTAGGGGACTAGCTGAGGACGGCTACACCTTC

abundance: -
v_gene: TRBV9
d_gene: TRBD2
j_gene: TRBJ2-3
len: 14
CDR3aa: CASNGGGASDTQYF
CDR3nt: TGTGCCAGCAATGGCGGGGGGGCCTCAGATACGCAGTATTTT

abundance: -
v_gene: TRBV5-6
d_gene: -
j_gene: TRBJ1-2
len: 14
CDR3aa: CASSSDRRTYGYTF
CDR3nt: TGTGCCAGCAGCTCTGACAGGAGAACTTATGGCTACACCTTC

abundance: -
v_gene: TRBV20-1
d_gene: TRBD2
j_gene: TRBJ2-5
len: 16
CDR3aa: CSASVFGRGGQETQYF
CDR3nt: TGCAGTGCTAGTGTTTTCGGGCGGGGGGGCCAAGAGACCCAGTACTTC

abundance: -
v_gene: TRBV9
d_gene: TRBD1
j_gene: TRBJ2-1
len: 17
CDR3aa: CASSVVGRTGSYNEQFF
CDR3nt: TGTGCCAGCAGCGTTGTGGGAAGGACAGGGAGCTACAATGAGCAGTTCTTC

abundance: -
v_gene: TRBV7-9
d_gene: TRBD2
j_gene: TRBJ2-2
len: 16
CDR3aa: CASSLGGLAATGELFF
CDR3nt: TGTGCCAGCAGCTTAGGGGGACTAGCGGCGACCGGGGAGCTGTTTTTT